A selection of T cell receptor beta chains follows, all from one sample in a study of regulatory T cells in long-lasting Graves disease. MiXCR was run by TCRdb on the multiplex PCR reads, yielding one entry per CDR3 protein. The sample carries fewer than 600,000 distinct CDR3 sequences, 22% recorded once. Sample: peripheral blood mononuclear cells (PBMCs), taken when the disease was refractory, from a patient treated with antithyroid drugs. The origin of the receptors is a female donor with Graves disease. The conserved cysteine and the conserved F or W are not part of the CDR3 here. The D gene is left open where the match is weak. Where a row states a size, it is once, few, many or the class of an expanded clone; other rows omit it.

d_gene: -; v_gene: TRBV19; abundance: few; j_gene: TRBJ1-1; CDR3aa: ASSIGGDTEAF
d_gene: -; v_gene: TRBV28; abundance: many; j_gene: TRBJ1-5; CDR3aa: ASASPGWNQPQH
d_gene: -; v_gene: TRBV29-1; abundance: many; j_gene: TRBJ1-6; CDR3aa: SVEVGGDSPLH
d_gene: TRBD1; v_gene: TRBV6-1; abundance: -; j_gene: TRBJ2-7; CDR3aa: ASSGGLGQGSEQY
d_gene: -; v_gene: TRBV28; abundance: many; j_gene: TRBJ1-1; CDR3aa: ASSVSGGGTEAF
d_gene: -; v_gene: TRBV20-1; abundance: few; j_gene: TRBJ2-5; CDR3aa: SARDNRFQETQY
d_gene: TRBD1; v_gene: TRBV10-3; abundance: -; j_gene: TRBJ1-3; CDR3aa: AISGDRGSGNTIY
d_gene: -; v_gene: TRBV28; abundance: many; j_gene: TRBJ1-1; CDR3aa: ASFRAAENTEAF
d_gene: TRBD1; v_gene: TRBV7-9; abundance: -; j_gene: TRBJ1-2; CDR3aa: ASSCAGGECGYT
d_gene: -; v_gene: TRBV18; abundance: few; j_gene: TRBJ1-2; CDR3aa: ASSPGQMSDGYT
d_gene: TRBD1; v_gene: TRBV2; abundance: many; j_gene: TRBJ2-4; CDR3aa: ASLDRGVKY
d_gene: TRBD1; v_gene: TRBV3-1; abundance: -; j_gene: TRBJ2-7; CDR3aa: ASSHEGVRGPHEQY
d_gene: -; v_gene: TRBV2; abundance: many; j_gene: TRBJ1-6; CDR3aa: ASSPDVALTPLH
d_gene: TRBD1; v_gene: TRBV6-1; abundance: many; j_gene: TRBJ2-7; CDR3aa: AGGGQGAYEQY
d_gene: -; v_gene: TRBV7-3; abundance: many; j_gene: TRBJ1-1; CDR3aa: ASSLNRVNTEAF
d_gene: TRBD2; v_gene: TRBV12-5; abundance: few; j_gene: TRBJ2-5; CDR3aa: ASGLAGGSGTQY
d_gene: -; v_gene: TRBV4-2; abundance: few; j_gene: TRBJ1-1; CDR3aa: ASSHKGDEAF
d_gene: -; v_gene: TRBV28; abundance: many; j_gene: TRBJ2-7; CDR3aa: ASSSHQPPNYEQY
d_gene: TRBD2; v_gene: TRBV12-3/TRBV12-4; abundance: -; j_gene: TRBJ2-2; CDR3aa: ASSSVAGANTGELF
d_gene: -; v_gene: TRBV7-9; abundance: -; j_gene: TRBJ1-2; CDR3aa: ASSLTDLVDT
d_gene: -; v_gene: TRBV28; abundance: many; j_gene: TRBJ1-2; CDR3aa: ASSFTEHYGYT
d_gene: -; v_gene: TRBV9; abundance: few; j_gene: TRBJ2-1; CDR3aa: ASSVVGGLLNEQF
d_gene: -; v_gene: TRBV11-2; abundance: many; j_gene: TRBJ1-1; CDR3aa: ASSLPRFSNTEAF
d_gene: TRBD1; v_gene: TRBV7-2; abundance: few; j_gene: TRBJ1-2; CDR3aa: ASSLDRGGGYT
d_gene: -; v_gene: TRBV11-2; abundance: few; j_gene: TRBJ2-1; CDR3aa: ASSLYGGSLTINNEQF
d_gene: -; v_gene: TRBV28; abundance: many; j_gene: TRBJ1-4; CDR3aa: ASVERNEKLF
d_gene: -; v_gene: TRBV12-3/TRBV12-4; abundance: once; j_gene: TRBJ1-5; CDR3aa: ASNLSGGRTQPQH
d_gene: -; v_gene: TRBV7-2; abundance: many; j_gene: TRBJ1-4; CDR3aa: ASSSRAGGDEKLF
d_gene: -; v_gene: TRBV7-9; abundance: few; j_gene: TRBJ1-5; CDR3aa: ASSPFQNQPQH
d_gene: -; v_gene: TRBV20-1; abundance: -; j_gene: TRBJ1-1; CDR3aa: RIGGANTEAF
d_gene: -; v_gene: TRBV7-8; abundance: many; j_gene: TRBJ2-7; CDR3aa: ASSQRGSSYEQY